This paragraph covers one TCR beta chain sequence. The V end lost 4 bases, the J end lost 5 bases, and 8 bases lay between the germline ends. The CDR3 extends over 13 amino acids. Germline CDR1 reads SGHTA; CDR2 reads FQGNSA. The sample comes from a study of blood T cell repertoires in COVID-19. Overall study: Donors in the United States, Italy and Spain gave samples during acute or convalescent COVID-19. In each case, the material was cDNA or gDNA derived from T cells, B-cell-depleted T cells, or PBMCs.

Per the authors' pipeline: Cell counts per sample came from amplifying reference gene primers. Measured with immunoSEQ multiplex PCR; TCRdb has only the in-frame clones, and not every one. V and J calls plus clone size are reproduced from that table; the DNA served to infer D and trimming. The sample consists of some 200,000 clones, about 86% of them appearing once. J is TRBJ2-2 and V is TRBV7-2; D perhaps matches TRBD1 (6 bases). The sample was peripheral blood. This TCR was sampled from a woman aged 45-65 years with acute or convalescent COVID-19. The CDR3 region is CASSSQGTGELFF. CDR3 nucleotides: TGTGCCAGCAGCTCTCAGGGGACCGGGGAGCTGTTTTTT.